This T cell receptor beta chain was obtained from a study of T cell repertoires in aging, cancer and after chemotherapy. The template was genomic DNA from peripheral blood, not RNA. There are a few counts of this clonotype. Antigen: not known. Trimming took 5 bases from V and 3 from J, leaving 17 bases between them. From germline, CDR1 is DFQATT and CDR2 SNEGSKA (reference sequence). The CDR3 has 14 amino acids. Study findings and constraints: In hematological cancer patients, infiltrated lymphoid organs may have impaired thymic emigration or peripheral T cell expansion. Rebound thymic output was suggested by rising median generation probability during chemotherapy in each cancer cohort. The repertoire data cannot show anything about immunological memory following chemotherapy. Compared with age-matched healthy donors, untreated hematological or solid cancer patients showed higher blood TCR clonality.

Rearranged V-D-J TRB sequences were amplified with a mixed TRB-A/B primer pool. TCRdb recomputed calls from the multiplex PCR reads with MiXCR, one row per CDR3 protein. The sample carries approximately 9,000 distinct CDR3 sequences, approximately 25% recorded once. This rearrangement joins TRBV20-1 to TRBJ2-7; D may correspond to TRBD1 or TRBD2 (6 bases each). The clonotype originates from a human donor with a blood cancer. Sequencing was carried out using blood. In DNA, the CDR3 is TGCAGTGCTCCCTCGGACAGAGCGGGCTACGAGCAGTACTTC. Translation: CSAPSDRAGYEQYF.